The clone carrying this T cell receptor beta chain was observed a single time. Antigen specificity is unknown. Assay: immunoSEQ multiplex PCR; the TCRdb copy retains only in-frame clones and omits some. The table shows about 28,000 clones, with about 90% occurring only once. From germline, CDR1 is KGHSH and CDR2 LQKENI. The CDR3 covers 15 residues. V lost 3 bases and J lost 0, with 11 bases in between. This entry is derived from a study of T cells in localized non-small cell lung cancer. Whole-study findings and limits: Without multi-region sequencing, intratumor heterogeneity could not be excluded. Longer overall survival accompanied higher blood T cell density. Peak T cell clonality was found in uninvolved adjacent lung, exceeding tumor. Median roughly 57 top-100 tumor clones were shared with paired adjacent lung.

The material was peripheral blood mononuclear cells, obtained before any cancer treatment. The clonotype was recovered from a woman aged 35-75 years with stage III lung adenocarcinoma. This chain connects TRBV18 to TRBJ1-1; TRBD1 is a possible D gene (6 bases). DNA for the CDR3: TGTGCCAGCTCACCCCAGACAGGTTTGAACACTGAAGCTTTCTTT. It is translated as CASSPQTGLNTEAFF.